Shown below are 4 T cell receptor beta chains from a single sample sequenced in a study of graft-versus-host responses after intestinal transplantation. Profiled with immunoSEQ multiplex PCR; TCRdb holds only in-frame clones, not every one. Of approximately 130,000 clones in the sample, around nine tenths were seen once. For these receptors, no antigen is known. The material was unstimulated CD4+ T cells sorted from spleen or lymph node cells, obtained before intestinal transplant. The source is a human donor who received an intestinal transplant.

V is TRBV5-4 and J is TRBJ1-2, with TRBD1 matching 7 bases. J lost 6 bases, V lost 2 bases, and 10 bases had no gene match. This CDR3 contains 15 residues. The V gene's germline CDR1 is SGHNT and CDR2 YYREEE (reference sequence). This CDR3 reads CASSLDRGGGDGYTF. CDR3 DNA sequence: TGTGCCAGCAGCTTAGACAGAGGGGGCGGGGATGGCTACACCTTC.

The V call is TRBV6-1, the J call TRBJ2-4; 7 bases fit TRBD2. Germline CDR1 is MNHNS and CDR2 is SASEGT. CDR3 length: 14 residues. The ends lost 3 bases at V and 7 bases at J; junction bases unmatched: 6. CDR3 DNA sequence: TGTGCCAGCAGTGAGATGGGGGGGAGGAACATTCAGTACTTC. It yields the protein CASSEMGGRNIQYF.

The rearrangement uses TRBV2 and TRBJ2-4; D remains unclear. Germline V lookup: CDR1 SNHLY, CDR2 FYNNEI. V lost 4 bases to trimming and J lost 11 bases, with 12 bases between them. The length of the CDR3 is 12 residues. DNA for the CDR3: TGTGCCAGCAGTGTGACATCTACTCTTCAGTACTTC. This gives the protein CASSVTSTLQYF.

This clone is a singleton in its sample. This chain connects TRBV6-5 to TRBJ2-5; no firm D call. Germline CDR1 reads MNHEY; CDR2 reads SVGAGI. V lost 0 bases, J lost 5 bases, and 10 bases lay in between. The CDR3 has 14 amino acids. In DNA, the CDR3 is TGTGCCAGCAGTTACTCGACTGTTGGGGAGACCCAGTACTTC. Amino acid sequence: CASSYSTVGETQYF.